This T cell receptor beta chain is drawn from a study of human T cells and chemical hapten exposure. This CDR3 has 14 residues. Between the trimmed V and J ends, which lost 6 bases and 0 bases, there was a span of 13 bases. In germline, CDR1 is DFQATT, CDR2 SNEGSKA (reference sequence). Total RNA was isolated from unfractionated whole blood. Individual cDNA molecules each carried unique molecular identifiers attached by the library. TCRdb analysed the reads with MiXCR anew, one entry per CDR3 protein. This repertoire shows 100,000 to 150,000 distinct CDR3 sequences, 8% to 9.5% found once; its top ten account for 1.4%. This clonotype was seen repeatedly, ten times or more.

The rearrangement links TRBV20-1 to TRBJ2-3; D possibly uses TRBD1 or TRBD2 (6 bases each). Material for sequencing was whole blood. The receptor's source is a human donor in good health. Some clones in this sample may be carry-over from other donors' samples. The CDR3 protein is CSASDGGSTDTQYF. In nucleotides, the CDR3 is TGCAGTGCCTCAGACGGGGGCAGCACAGATACGCAGTATTTT.